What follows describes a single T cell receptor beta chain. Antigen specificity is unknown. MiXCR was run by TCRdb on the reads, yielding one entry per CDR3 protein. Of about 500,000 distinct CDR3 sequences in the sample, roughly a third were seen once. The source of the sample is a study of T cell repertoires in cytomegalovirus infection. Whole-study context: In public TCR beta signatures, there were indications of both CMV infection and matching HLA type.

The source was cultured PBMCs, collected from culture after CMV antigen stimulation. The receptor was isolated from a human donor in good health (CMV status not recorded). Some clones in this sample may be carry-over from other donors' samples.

CDR3 amino acids: CASSSSSYRGSYNEQFF. The CDR3 nucleotides are TGCGCCAGCAGCTCAAGCTCCTACAGGGGCTCCTACAATGAGCAGTTCTTC. The chain couples TRBV4-1 to TRBJ2-1; 7 bases fit TRBD1. CDR3 length: 17 amino acids. The germline V gene encodes CDR1 MGHRA and CDR2 YSYEKL. Trimming removed 5 bases from V and 0 bases from J; junction bases left unmatched: 10.